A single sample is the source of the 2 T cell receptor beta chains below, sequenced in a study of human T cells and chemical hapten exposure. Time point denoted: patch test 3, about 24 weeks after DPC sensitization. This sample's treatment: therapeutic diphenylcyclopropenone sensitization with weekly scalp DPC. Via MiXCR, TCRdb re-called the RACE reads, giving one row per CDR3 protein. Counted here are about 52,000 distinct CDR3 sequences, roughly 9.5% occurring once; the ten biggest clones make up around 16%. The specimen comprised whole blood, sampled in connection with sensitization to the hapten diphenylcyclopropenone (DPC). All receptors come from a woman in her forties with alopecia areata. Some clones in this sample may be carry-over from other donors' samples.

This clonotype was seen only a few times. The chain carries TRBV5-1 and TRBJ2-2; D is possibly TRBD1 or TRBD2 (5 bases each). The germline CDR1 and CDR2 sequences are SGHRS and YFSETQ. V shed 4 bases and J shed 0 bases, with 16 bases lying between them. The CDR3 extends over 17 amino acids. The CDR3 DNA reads TGCGCCAGCAGCCAAGACCCGGGACGGACGAACACCGGGGAGCTGTTTTTT. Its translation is CASSQDPGRTNTGELFF. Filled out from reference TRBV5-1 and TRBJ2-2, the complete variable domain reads KAGVTQTPRYLIKTRGQQVTLSCSPISGHRSVSWYQQTPGQGLQFLFEYFSETQRNKGNFPGRFSGRQFSNSRSEMNVSTLELGDSALYLCASSQDPGRTNTGELFFGEGSRLTVL.

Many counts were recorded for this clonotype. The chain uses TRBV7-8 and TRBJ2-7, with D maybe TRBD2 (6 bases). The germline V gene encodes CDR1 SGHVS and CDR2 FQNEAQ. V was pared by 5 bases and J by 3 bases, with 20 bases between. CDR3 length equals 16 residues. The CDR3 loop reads CASSLVGGSGYYEQYF. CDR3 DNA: TGTGCCAGCAGCCTAGTCGGGGGAAGTGGTTACTACGAGCAGTACTTC.